These T cell receptor beta chains were read from a single sample in a study of beta chain features in type 1 diabetes. Clones were sequenced by immunoSEQ multiplex PCR, and TCRdb holds only the in-frame ones, with some missing. The sample gives roughly 400,000 clones, over 9% of which show up once; about 0.64% is in the top ten. The sequenced material came from central memory CD4+ T cells from blood. The receptors were sampled from a man younger than 40 with type 1 diabetes. The CDR3 runs from the conserved cysteine through the conserved F or W. The D gene is left open where the match is weak. The listing skips clone size in some rows; elsewhere it reads once, few, many or a size class.

>TRBV7-8|.|.|TRBJ2-3
CASSLARSTDTQYF
>TRBV2|many|.|TRBJ1-1
CASTLQGGRTEAFF
>TRBV2|many|.|TRBJ2-2
CASSVLGQGNTGELFF
>TRBV4-1|.|.|TRBJ2-5
CASSQVIRERQYF
>TRBV11-2|.|TRBD1|TRBJ2-1
CASSSGQANEQFF
>TRBV5-1|few|TRBD1|TRBJ2-7
CASGDSSYEQYF
>TRBV2|many|TRBD1|TRBJ1-4
CASSGDREKLFF
>TRBV2|few|.|TRBJ2-3
CATRRRPEADTQYF
>TRBV29-1|few|.|TRBJ1-1
CSVEVSLDRAWEAFF
>TRBV7-2|.|.|TRBJ2-7
CASSRIRDPSLGDEQYF
>TRBV7-2|few|.|TRBJ1-1
CASSSRNTEAFF
>TRBV27|few|.|TRBJ2-1
CASTAPGKARENEQFF
>TRBV18|few|.|TRBJ1-1
CASSPQGTEAFF
>TRBV6-1|few|.|TRBJ2-5
CASAGLETQYF
>TRBV19|few|.|TRBJ2-1
CASSGAGMSSYNEQFF
>TRBV9|.|.|TRBJ2-7
CASSVGPEPYEQYF
>TRBV27|many|.|TRBJ2-7
CASSSNRIHEQYF
>TRBV5-4|many|TRBD2|TRBJ2-1
CASSLAGSYNEQFF
>TRBV15|.|.|TRBJ1-1
CATSSNTPGRRRGEAFF
>TRBV30|few|.|TRBJ2-3
CAWSRDMSTDTQYF
>TRBV19|few|.|TRBJ2-5
CASSERQRETRGTQYF
>TRBV6-1|.|.|TRBJ2-7
CAISEGDYEQYF
>TRBV2|many|.|TRBJ2-7
CASSEEFEQYF
>TRBV6-1|few|.|TRBJ1-1
CASSELPGFSLNTEAFF
>TRBV5-8|.|TRBD1|TRBJ2-7
CASSLAGTGTRNEQYF
>TRBV21-1|.|.|TRBJ2-7
CASSSRGRGCEQYF
>TRBV28|.|.|TRBJ2-1
CASRSSYNEQFF
>TRBV7-3|few|.|TRBJ2-1
CASSLKAAFRVGEQFF
>TRBV4-3|.|.|TRBJ1-4
CASGRSGTGEKLFF
>TRBV27|few|.|TRBJ2-3
CASSFGDITDTQYF
>TRBV6-6|.|TRBD1|TRBJ2-7
CASSSGQGASYEQYF
>TRBV28|.|TRBD2|TRBJ2-4
CASSLWLAGGPGTPKNIQYF
>TRBV4-2|few|.|TRBJ2-1
CASSPRTDYNEQFF
>TRBV28|.|TRBD2|TRBJ2-2
CASSFSGGRTGELFF
>TRBV4-2|few|TRBD1|TRBJ2-7
CASSLTGVGYEQYF
>TRBV5-1|few|TRBD2|TRBJ2-4
CASSFERDVKNIQYF
>TRBV5-4|few|TRBD2|TRBJ2-7
CASSLPGLAGTFTYEQYF
>TRBV5-1|.|.|TRBJ2-5
CASSLSGSGETQYF
>TRBV7-3|.|TRBD2|.
CASSRDLAVTYEQYF
>TRBV27|many|.|TRBJ1-4
CASSRHHRDTNEKLFF
>TRBV19|.|TRBD2|TRBJ2-1
CASSSGRYNEQFF
>TRBV6-6|few|.|TRBJ2-3
CASSSSTFTDTQYF
>TRBV6-5|.|TRBD1|TRBJ1-5
CASSPGQGNGQPQHF
>TRBV10-3|many|.|TRBJ2-7
CAIRPRSQGDEQYF
>TRBV7-9|.|TRBD1|TRBJ1-1
CASSSVPGQGASTEAFF
>TRBV7-2|few|.|TRBJ1-3
CASSSTGNSGNTIYF
>TRBV10-3|few|TRBD1|TRBJ2-1
CALGTGQGSNEQFF
>TRBV4-2|.|.|TRBJ2-2
CASSLEKTAGELFF
>TRBV10-3|many|TRBD1|TRBJ1-2
CAIRPGQGGGGYTF
>TRBV29-1|.|.|TRBJ2-7
CSVDGGGIYEQYF
>TRBV28|.|TRBD2|TRBJ2-1
CASSSPGLAINEQFF
>TRBV2|.|TRBD1|TRBJ2-3
CASRDDRGGTDTQYF
>TRBV5-1|few|.|TRBJ2-7
CASRGGRAEQYF
>TRBV12-5|.|TRBD1|TRBJ2-5
CASGPGTGSGIQETQYF